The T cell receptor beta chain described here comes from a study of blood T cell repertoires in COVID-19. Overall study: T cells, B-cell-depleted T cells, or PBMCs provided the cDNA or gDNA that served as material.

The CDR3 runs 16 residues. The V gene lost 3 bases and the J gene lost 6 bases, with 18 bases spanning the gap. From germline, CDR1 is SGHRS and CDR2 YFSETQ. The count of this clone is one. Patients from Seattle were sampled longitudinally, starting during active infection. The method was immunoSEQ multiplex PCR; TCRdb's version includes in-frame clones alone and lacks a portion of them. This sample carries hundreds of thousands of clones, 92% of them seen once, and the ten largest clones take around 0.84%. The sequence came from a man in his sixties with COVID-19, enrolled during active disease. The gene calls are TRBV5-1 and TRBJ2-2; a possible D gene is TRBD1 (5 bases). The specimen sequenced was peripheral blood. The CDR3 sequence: CASSWVGDLRAGELFF. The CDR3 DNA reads TGCGCCAGCAGCTGGGTAGGGGATTTAAGGGCCGGGGAGCTGTTTTTT.